This T cell receptor (beta chain) was identified during a study of OX40 agonist ivuxolimab in advanced cancers. Notes on the study in general: Clonal expansion in partial responders at 0.1-3.0 mg/kg ranked among the lowest.

Germline V CDR1 and CDR2: MNHEY, SMNVEV (reference sequence). V was pared by 6 bases and J by 8 bases, with 14 bases between. This CDR3 region has 13 residues. Notes on this clone: Its antigen is undetermined.

The data were produced by immunoSEQ multiplex PCR, yet TCRdb's version contains in-frame clones alone and is incomplete. The table includes about 44,000 clones, roughly 92% detected once. The sample here was CD4+ or CD8+ T cells sorted from blood, taken in a trial of the OX40 agonist ivuxolimab. This receptor was taken from an adult with an advanced solid tumor such as melanoma, head and neck, liver or kidney cancer. The chain links TRBV27 to TRBJ2-1, with D perhaps TRBD1 or TRBD2 (5 bases each). The CDR3 DNA is TGTGCCAGCAGCCCCACCGGGGACGATGAGCAGTTCTTC. It is translated as CASSPTGDDEQFF.